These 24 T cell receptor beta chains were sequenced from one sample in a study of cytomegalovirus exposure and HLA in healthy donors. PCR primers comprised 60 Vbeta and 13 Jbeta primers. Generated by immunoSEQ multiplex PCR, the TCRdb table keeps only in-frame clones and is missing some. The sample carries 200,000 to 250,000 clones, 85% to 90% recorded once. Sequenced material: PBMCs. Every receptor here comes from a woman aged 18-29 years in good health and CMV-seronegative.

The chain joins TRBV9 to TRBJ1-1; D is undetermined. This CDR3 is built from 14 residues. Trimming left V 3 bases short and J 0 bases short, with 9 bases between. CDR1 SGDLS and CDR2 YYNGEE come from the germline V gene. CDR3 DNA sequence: TGTGCCAGCAGCGCCCCGGGGATGAACACTGAAGCTTTCTTT. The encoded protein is CASSAPGMNTEAFF.

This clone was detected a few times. CDR3 DNA sequence: TGCGCCAGCAGCGTAGGACAGGGGGCGAGGAATGAGCAGTTCTTC. As protein: CASSVGQGARNEQFF. The chain couples TRBV4-3 to TRBJ2-1, with 11 bases matching TRBD1. The CDR3 has 15 amino acids. Germline V gene lookup returns CDR1 LGHNA and CDR2 YSLEER. Losses at the gene ends were 5 bases for V and 7 bases for J; bases not matched to a gene: 7.

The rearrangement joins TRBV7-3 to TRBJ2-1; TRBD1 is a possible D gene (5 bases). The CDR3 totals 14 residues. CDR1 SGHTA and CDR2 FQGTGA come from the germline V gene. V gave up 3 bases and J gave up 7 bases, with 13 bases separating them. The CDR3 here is CASSFGQGTNEQFF. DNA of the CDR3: TGTGCCAGCAGCTTCGGCCAGGGAACAAATGAGCAGTTCTTC.

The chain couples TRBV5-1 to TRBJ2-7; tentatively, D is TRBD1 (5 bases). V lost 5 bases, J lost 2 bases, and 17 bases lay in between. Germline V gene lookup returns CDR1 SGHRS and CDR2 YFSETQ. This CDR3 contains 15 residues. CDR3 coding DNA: TGCGCCAGCAGTTCGCAGGGCAATCGAGCCTACGAGCAGTACTTC. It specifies CASSSQGNRAYEQYF.

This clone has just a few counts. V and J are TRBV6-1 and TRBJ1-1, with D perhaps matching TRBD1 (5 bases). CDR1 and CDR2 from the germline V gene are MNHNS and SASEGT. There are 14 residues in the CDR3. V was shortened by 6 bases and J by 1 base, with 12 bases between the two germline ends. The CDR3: CASRPRAENTEAFF. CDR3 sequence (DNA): TGTGCCAGCAGGCCCAGGGCGGAGAACACTGAAGCTTTCTTT.

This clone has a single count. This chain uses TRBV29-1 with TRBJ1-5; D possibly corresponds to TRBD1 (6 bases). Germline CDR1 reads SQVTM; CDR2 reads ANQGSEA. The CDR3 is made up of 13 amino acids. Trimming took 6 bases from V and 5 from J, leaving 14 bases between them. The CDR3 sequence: CSVGRGAHQPQHF. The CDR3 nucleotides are TGCAGCGTGGGACGGGGGGCTCATCAGCCCCAGCATTTT. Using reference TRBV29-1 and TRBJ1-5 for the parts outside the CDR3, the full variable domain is SAVISQKPSRDICQRGTSLTIQCQVDSQVTMMFWYRQQPGQSLTLIATANQGSEATYESGFVIDKFPISRPNLTFSTLTVSNMSPEDSSIYLCSVGRGAHQPQHFGDGTRLSIL.

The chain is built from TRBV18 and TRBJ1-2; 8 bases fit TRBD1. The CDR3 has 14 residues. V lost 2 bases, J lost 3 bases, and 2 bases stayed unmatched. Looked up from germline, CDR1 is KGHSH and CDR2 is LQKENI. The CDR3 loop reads CASSPDRGDYGYTF. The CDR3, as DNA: TGTGCCAGCTCACCAGACAGGGGCGACTATGGCTACACCTTC. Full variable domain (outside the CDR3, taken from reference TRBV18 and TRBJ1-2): NAGVMQNPRHLVRRRGQEARLRCSPMKGHSHVYWYRQLPEEGLKFMVYLQKENIIDESGMPKERFSAEFPKEGPSILRIQQVVRGDSAAYFCASSPDRGDYGYTFGSGTRLTVV.

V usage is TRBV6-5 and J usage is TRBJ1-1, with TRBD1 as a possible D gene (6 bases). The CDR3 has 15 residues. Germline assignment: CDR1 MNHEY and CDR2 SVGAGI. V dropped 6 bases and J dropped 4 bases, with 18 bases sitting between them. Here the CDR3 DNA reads TGTGCCAGCAGCCAAAACGGACAGATTAGCACTGAAGCTTTCTTT. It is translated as CASSQNGQISTEAFF.

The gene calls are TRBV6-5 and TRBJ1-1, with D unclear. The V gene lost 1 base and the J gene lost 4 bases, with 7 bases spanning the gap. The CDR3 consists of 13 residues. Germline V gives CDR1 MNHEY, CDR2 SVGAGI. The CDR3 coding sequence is TGTGCCAGCAGTTACTTGGGGAGCACTGAAGCTTTCTTT. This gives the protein CASSYLGSTEAFF.

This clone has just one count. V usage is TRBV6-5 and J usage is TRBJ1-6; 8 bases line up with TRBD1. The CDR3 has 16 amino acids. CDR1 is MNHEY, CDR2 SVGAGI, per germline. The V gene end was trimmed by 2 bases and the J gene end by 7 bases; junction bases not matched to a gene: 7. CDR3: CASSYPRDRSNSPLHF. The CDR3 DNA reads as TGTGCCAGCAGTTACCCAAGGGACAGGTCGAATTCACCCCTCCACTTT.

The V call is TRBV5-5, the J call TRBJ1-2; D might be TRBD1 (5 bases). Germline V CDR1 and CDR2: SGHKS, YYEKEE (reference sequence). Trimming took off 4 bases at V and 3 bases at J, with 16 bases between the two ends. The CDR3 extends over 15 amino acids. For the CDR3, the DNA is TGTGCCAGCAGCCCCGTTTTATGGGGCGACTATGGCTACACCTTC. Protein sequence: CASSPVLWGDYGYTF.

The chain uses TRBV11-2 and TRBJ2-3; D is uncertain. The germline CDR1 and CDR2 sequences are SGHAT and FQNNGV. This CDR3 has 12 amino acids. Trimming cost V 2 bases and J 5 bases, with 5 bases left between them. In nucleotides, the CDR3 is TGTGCCAGCAGCTTAACGGGAGATACGCAGTATTTT. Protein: CASSLTGDTQYF.

The CDR3, as DNA: TGTGCCAGCAGCTTACGACCCCGGGGGAGGAACTATGGCTACACCTTC. It specifies CASSLRPRGRNYGYTF. This chain uses TRBV7-9 with TRBJ1-2, with D possibly being TRBD1 (5 bases). Germline V gene lookup returns CDR1 SEHNR and CDR2 FQNEAQ (reference sequence). Trimming shortened V by 2 bases and J by 2 bases, and 15 bases separated the two germline ends. The CDR3 runs 16 residues.

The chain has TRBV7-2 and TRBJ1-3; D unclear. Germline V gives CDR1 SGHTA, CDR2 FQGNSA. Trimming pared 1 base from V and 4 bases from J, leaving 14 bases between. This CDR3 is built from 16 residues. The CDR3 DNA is TGTGCCAGCAGCTTAGGTTCGGAGTCCCTCGGAAACACCATATATTTT. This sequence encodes CASSLGSESLGNTIYF.

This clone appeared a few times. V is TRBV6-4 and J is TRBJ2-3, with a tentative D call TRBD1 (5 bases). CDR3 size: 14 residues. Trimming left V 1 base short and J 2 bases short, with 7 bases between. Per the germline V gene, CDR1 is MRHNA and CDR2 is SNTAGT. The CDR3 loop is CASSDFGATDTQYF. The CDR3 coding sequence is TGTGCCAGCAGTGACTTTGGGGCCACAGATACGCAGTATTTT.

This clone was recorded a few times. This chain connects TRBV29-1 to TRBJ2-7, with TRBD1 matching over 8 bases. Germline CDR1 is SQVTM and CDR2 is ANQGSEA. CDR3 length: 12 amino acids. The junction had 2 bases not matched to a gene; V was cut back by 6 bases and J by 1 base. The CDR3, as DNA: TGCAGCGTGGGACAGGAATCCTACGAGCAGTACTTC. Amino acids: CSVGQESYEQYF.

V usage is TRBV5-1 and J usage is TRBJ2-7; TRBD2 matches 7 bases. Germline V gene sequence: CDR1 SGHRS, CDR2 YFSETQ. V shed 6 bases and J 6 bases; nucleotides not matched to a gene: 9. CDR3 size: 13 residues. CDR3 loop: CASMASGGGEQYF. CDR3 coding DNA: TGCGCCAGCATGGCCAGCGGCGGGGGCGAGCAGTACTTC. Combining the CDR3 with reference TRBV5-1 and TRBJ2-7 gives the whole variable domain KAGVTQTPRYLIKTRGQQVTLSCSPISGHRSVSWYQQTPGQGLQFLFEYFSETQRNKGNFPGRFSGRQFSNSRSEMNVSTLELGDSALYLCASMASGGGEQYFGPGTRLTVT.

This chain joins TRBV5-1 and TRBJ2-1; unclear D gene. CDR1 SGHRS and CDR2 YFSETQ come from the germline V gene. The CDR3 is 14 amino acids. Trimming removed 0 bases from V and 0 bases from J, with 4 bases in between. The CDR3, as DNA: TGCGCCAGCAGCTTGGACTACTCCTACAATGAGCAGTTCTTC. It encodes CASSLDYSYNEQFF.

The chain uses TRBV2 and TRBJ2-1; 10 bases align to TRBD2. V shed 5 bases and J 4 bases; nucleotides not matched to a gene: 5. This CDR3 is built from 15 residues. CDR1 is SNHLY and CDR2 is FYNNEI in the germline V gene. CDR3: CASSLAGGSYNEQFF. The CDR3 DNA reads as TGTGCCAGCAGTTTAGCGGGGGGCAGTTACAATGAGCAGTTCTTC.

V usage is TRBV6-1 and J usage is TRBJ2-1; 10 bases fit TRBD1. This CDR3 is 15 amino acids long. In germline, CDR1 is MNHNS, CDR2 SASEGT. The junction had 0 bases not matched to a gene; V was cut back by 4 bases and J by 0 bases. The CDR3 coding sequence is TGTGCCAGCAGTGGGACAGGGGGCTCCTACAATGAGCAGTTCTTC. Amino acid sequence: CASSGTGGSYNEQFF.

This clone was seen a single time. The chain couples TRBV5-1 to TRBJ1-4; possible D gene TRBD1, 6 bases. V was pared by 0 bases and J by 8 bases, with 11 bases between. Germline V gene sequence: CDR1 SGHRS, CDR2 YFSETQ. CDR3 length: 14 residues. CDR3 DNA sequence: TGCGCCAGCAGCTTGGTACAGGGTGGGGAAAAACTGTTTTTT. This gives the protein CASSLVQGGEKLFF.

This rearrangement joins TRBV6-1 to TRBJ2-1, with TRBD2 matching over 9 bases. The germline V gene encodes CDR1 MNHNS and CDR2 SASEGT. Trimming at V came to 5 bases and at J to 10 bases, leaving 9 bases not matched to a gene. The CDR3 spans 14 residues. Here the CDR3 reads CASSHLAGPGEQFF. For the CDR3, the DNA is TGTGCCAGCAGTCACCTAGCGGGGCCTGGGGAGCAGTTCTTC.

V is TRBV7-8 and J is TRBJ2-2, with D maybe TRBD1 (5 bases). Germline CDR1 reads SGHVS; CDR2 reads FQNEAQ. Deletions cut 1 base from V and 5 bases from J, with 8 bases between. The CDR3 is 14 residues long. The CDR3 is CASSLDQGTGELFF. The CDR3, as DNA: TGTGCCAGCAGCTTAGACCAGGGTACCGGGGAGCTGTTTTTT.

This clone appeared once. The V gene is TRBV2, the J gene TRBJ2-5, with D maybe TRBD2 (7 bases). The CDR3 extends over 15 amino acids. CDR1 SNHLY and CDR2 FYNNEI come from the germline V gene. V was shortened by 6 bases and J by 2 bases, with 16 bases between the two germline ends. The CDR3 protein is CASREAGAIQETQYF. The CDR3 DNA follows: TGTGCCAGCAGGGAGGCGGGGGCCATACAAGAGACCCAGTACTTC.